The following is a TCR beta chain sequence with its context. The study sampled nominally healthy donors, though unrecorded immune exposures were likely. The data stem from a study of cytomegalovirus exposure and HLA in healthy donors. Study as a whole: From 150 million to 200 million T cells, an earlier analysis saw 117 million unique TCR beta sequences.

It was with 60 Vbeta and 13 Jbeta primers that the PCR ran. Some clones are missing from TCRdb's copy, which holds only in-frame ones; the method was immunoSEQ multiplex PCR. The data show about 130,000 clones, roughly three quarters seen once. The J segment lost 0 bases and the V segment lost 7 bases, leaving 10 bases of the junction unmatched. The germline V gene has CDR1 SGHTA and CDR2 FQGNSA. This CDR3 is built from 18 residues. The sequence derives from a man aged 25-45 years in good health and CMV-seronegative. The chain uses TRBV7-2 and TRBJ2-5; the match to TRBD2 covers 14 bases. The source material was PBMCs. The CDR3 here is CASTQGLAGERYQETQYF. The CDR3 DNA follows: TGTGCCAGCACCCAGGGACTAGCGGGAGAGAGGTACCAAGAGACCCAGTACTTC.